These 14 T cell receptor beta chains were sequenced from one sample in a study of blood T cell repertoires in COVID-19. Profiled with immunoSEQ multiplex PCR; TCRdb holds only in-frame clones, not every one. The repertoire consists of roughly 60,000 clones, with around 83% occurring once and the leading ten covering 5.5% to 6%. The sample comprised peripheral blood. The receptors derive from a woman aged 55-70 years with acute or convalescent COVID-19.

The CDR3 loop is CASSEALTSGYTF. DNA for the CDR3: TGTGCCAGCAGTGAAGCGCTGACAAGCGGCTACACCTTC. The J gene is TRBJ1-2, the V gene TRBV2; D ambiguous. Trimming stripped 0 bases from V and 8 bases from J, with 10 bases between. CDR3 length: 13 amino acids. CDR1 is SNHLY and CDR2 is FYNNEI in the germline V gene.

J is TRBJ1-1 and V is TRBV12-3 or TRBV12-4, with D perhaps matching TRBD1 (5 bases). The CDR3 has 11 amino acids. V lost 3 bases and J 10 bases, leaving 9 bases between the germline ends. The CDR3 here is CASSLGGAAFF. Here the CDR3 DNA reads TGTGCCAGCAGTTTGGGGGGAGCAGCTTTCTTT.

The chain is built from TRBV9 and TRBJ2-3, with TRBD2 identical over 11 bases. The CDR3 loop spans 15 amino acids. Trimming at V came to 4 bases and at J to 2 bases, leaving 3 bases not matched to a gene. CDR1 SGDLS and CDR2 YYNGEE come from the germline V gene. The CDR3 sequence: CASSPSGGNTDTQYF. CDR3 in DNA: TGTGCCAGCAGCCCTAGCGGGGGGAACACAGATACGCAGTATTTT.

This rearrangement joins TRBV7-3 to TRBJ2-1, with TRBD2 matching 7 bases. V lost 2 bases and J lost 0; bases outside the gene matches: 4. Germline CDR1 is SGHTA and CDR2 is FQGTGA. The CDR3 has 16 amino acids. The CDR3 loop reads CASSLASGSSYNEQFF. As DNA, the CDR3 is TGTGCCAGCAGCTTAGCTAGCGGAAGCTCCTACAATGAGCAGTTCTTC.

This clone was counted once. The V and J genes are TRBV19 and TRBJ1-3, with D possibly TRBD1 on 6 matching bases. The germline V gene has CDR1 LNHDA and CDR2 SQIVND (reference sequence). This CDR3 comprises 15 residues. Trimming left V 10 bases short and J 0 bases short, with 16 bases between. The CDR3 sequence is CATQNSGASGNTIYF. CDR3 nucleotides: TGTGCCACCCAGAATTCAGGGGCCTCTGGAAACACCATATATTTT. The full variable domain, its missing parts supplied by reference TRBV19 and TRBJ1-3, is DGGITQSPKYLFRKEGQNVTLSCEQNLNHDAMYWYRQDPGQGLRLIYYSQIVNDFQKGDIAEGYSVSREKKESFPLTVTSAQKNPTAFYLCATQNSGASGNTIYFGEGSWLTVV.

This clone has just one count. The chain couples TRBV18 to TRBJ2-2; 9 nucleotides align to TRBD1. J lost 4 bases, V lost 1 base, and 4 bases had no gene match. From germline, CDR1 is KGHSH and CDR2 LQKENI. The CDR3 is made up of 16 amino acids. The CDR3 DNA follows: TGTGCCAGCTCACCACAGGACAGGGGTATCACCGGGGAGCTGTTTTTT. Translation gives CASSPQDRGITGELFF. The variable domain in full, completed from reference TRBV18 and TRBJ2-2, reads NAGVMQNPRHLVRRRGQEARLRCSPMKGHSHVYWYRQLPEEGLKFMVYLQKENIIDESGMPKERFSAEFPKEGPSILRIQQVVRGDSAAYFCASSPQDRGITGELFFGEGSRLTVL.

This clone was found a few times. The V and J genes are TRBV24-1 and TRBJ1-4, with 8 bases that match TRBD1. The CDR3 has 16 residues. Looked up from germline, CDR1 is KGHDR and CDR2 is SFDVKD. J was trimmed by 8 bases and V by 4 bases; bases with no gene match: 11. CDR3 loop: CATSEPPTGVQEKLFF. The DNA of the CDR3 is TGTGCCACCAGTGAACCCCCGACAGGGGTTCAGGAAAAACTGTTTTTT.

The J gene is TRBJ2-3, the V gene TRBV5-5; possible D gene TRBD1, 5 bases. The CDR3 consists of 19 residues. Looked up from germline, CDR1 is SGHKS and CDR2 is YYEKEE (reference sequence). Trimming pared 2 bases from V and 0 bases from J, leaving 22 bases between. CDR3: CASSLQATSPRVSTDTQYF. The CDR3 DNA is TGTGCCAGCAGCTTACAGGCTACGAGCCCTCGCGTTAGCACAGATACGCAGTATTTT. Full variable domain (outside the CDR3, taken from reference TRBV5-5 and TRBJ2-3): DAGVTQSPTHLIKTRGQQVTLRCSPISGHKSVSWYQQVLGQGPQFIFQYYEKEERGRGNFPDRFSARQFPNYSSELNVNALLLGDSALYLCASSLQATSPRVSTDTQYFGPGTRLTVL.

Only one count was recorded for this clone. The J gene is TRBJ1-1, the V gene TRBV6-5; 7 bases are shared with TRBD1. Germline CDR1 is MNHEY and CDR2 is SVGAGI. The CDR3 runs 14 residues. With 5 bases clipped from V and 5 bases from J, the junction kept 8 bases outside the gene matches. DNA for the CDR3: TGTGCCAGCAGTCGTGGGACAGTGGGGACTGAAGCTTTCTTT. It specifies CASSRGTVGTEAFF.

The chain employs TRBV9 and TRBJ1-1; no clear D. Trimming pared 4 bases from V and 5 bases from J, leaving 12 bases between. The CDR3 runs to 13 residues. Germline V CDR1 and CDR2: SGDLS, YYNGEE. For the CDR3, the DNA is TGTGCCAGCAGCCAAGAGGTGGATACTGAAGCTTTCTTT. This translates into CASSQEVDTEAFF. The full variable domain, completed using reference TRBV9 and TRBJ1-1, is DSGVTQTPKHLITATGQRVTLRCSPRSGDLSVYWYQQSLDQGLQFLIQYYNGEERAKGNILERFSAQQFPDLHSELNLSSLELGDSALYFCASSQEVDTEAFFGQGTRLTVV.

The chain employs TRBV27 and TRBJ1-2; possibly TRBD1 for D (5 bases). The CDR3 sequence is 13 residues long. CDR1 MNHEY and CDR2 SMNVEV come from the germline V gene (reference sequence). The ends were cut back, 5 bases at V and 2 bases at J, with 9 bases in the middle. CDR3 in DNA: TGTGCCAGCAGTAAAACAGGAAACTATGGCTACACCTTC. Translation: CASSKTGNYGYTF.

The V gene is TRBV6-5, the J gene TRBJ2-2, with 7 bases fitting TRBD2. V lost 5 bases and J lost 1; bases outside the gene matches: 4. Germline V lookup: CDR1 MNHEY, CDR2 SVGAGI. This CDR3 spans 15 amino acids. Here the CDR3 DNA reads TGTGCCAGCAGTAACGGGGGGTGGAACACCGGGGAGCTGTTTTTT. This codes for CASSNGGWNTGELFF.

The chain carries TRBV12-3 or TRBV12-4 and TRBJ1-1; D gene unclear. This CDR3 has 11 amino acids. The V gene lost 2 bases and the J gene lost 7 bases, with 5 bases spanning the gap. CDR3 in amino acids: CASSLYSEAFF. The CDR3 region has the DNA TGTGCCAGCAGTTTATACAGTGAAGCTTTCTTT.

For the CDR3, the DNA is TGTGCCAGCAGTGAGGTGGCTCCTAGCACAGATACGCAGTATTTT. It encodes CASSEVAPSTDTQYF. The rearrangement joins TRBV6-1 to TRBJ2-3; D remains unclear. The germline CDR1 and CDR2 sequences are MNHNS and SASEGT. Trimming cost V 3 bases and J 0 bases, with 10 bases left between them. The CDR3 has 15 residues.